The 31 T cell receptor beta chains below come from one sample, sequenced in a study of T cells in localized non-small cell lung cancer. Using immunoSEQ multiplex PCR, the repertoire was profiled, and TCRdb retains in-frame clones only, with some absent. The repertoire consists of about 2,700 clones, with less than 25% occurring once and the leading ten covering roughly 15%. The sample in question was lung tumor tissue, obtained before any cancer treatment. The receptors shown here come from a woman aged 40-75 years with stage I lung adenocarcinoma.

This clone was picked up many times. The V call is TRBV11-3, the J call TRBJ2-3; TRBD2 matches 11 bases. Trimming cost V 4 bases and J 1 base; bases outside gene matches: 4. CDR1 and CDR2 (germline): SGHNT, YENEEA. The CDR3 length is 16 residues. The CDR3 protein is CASSSLTSGGTDTQYF. The CDR3 bases are TGTGCCAGCAGCTCTCTGACTAGCGGGGGCACAGATACGCAGTATTTT.

The J gene is TRBJ1-5, the V gene TRBV19, with 7 bases fitting TRBD1. The CDR3 loop spans 14 amino acids. The V gene end was trimmed by 6 bases and the J gene end by 10 bases; junction bases not matched to a gene: 12. Germline V lookup: CDR1 LNHDA, CDR2 SQIVND (reference sequence). For the CDR3, the DNA is TGTGCCAGTAGACCGACAGGGATCGAAACTCCCCAGCATTTT. It yields the protein CASRPTGIETPQHF.

The chain links TRBV5-1 to TRBJ2-5, with a possible D match to TRBD1 (5 bases). Germline V gene sequence: CDR1 SGHRS, CDR2 YFSETQ. The CDR3 is 14 residues long. Trimming left V 4 bases short and J 0 bases short, with 10 bases between. The chain's CDR3 is CASSPQAYQETQYF. The CDR3 DNA reads as TGCGCCAGCAGCCCACAGGCGTACCAAGAGACCCAGTACTTC.

V and J are TRBV18 and TRBJ2-3; D not certain. CDR1 KGHSH and CDR2 LQKENI come from the germline V gene. This CDR3 comprises 17 residues. Trimming took 3 bases from V and 2 from J, leaving 18 bases between them. This chain's CDR3 is CASSPEWVGRVTDTQYF. In DNA form, the CDR3 reads TGTGCCAGCTCACCCGAGTGGGTGGGCCGAGTCACAGATACGCAGTATTTT.

This clone was seen just once. V gene TRBV23-1 combines with J gene TRBJ2-7; 9 nucleotides align to TRBD1. TRBV23-1 is filed as an ORF, its function uncertain. Trimming took 2 bases from V and 1 from J; bases not matched to a gene: 6. The length of the CDR3 is 16 residues. CDR3 sequence: CASSQDEGQGSYEQYF. The CDR3 DNA sequence: TGCGCCAGCAGTCAAGACGAAGGACAGGGGTCCTACGAGCAGTACTTC.

J is TRBJ2-7 and V is TRBV11-3, with TRBD1 matching 8 bases. This CDR3 has 15 residues. Germline CDR1 and CDR2: SGHNT and YENEEA. Trimming cost V 5 bases and J 4 bases; bases outside gene matches: 10. CDR3 amino acids: CASSQRTGWEYEQYF. CDR3 coding DNA: TGTGCCAGCAGCCAGCGGACAGGGTGGGAGTACGAGCAGTACTTC. Full variable domain (outside the CDR3, taken from reference TRBV11-3 and TRBJ2-7): EAGVVQSPRYKIIEKKQPVAFWCNPISGHNTLYWYLQNLGQGPELLIRYENEEAVDDSQLPKDRFSAERLKGVDSTLKIQPAELGDSAVYLCASSQRTGWEYEQYFGPGTRLTVT.

The chain links TRBV11-3 to TRBJ1-6; D call uncertain. Trimming stripped 3 bases from V and 3 bases from J, with 12 bases between. The CDR3 totals 16 residues. The germline V gene encodes CDR1 SGHNT and CDR2 YENEEA. CDR3 residues: CASSLGSPGYNSPLHF. DNA of the CDR3: TGTGCCAGCAGCTTGGGGTCCCCTGGCTATAATTCACCCCTCCACTTT.

In its sample, this clone was seen a few times. The CDR3 DNA reads TGTGCCAGCAGTGATTCAGAGACCATTCACGGAAACACCATATATTTT. Translated: CASSDSETIHGNTIYF. The V and J genes are TRBV2 and TRBJ1-3; D gene uncertain. Trimming pared 3 bases from V and 4 bases from J, leaving 16 bases between. The CDR3 consists of 16 residues. CDR1 is SNHLY, CDR2 FYNNEI, per germline.

This chain connects TRBV23-1 to TRBJ2-1, with D perhaps matching TRBD1 (5 bases). TRBV23-1 is an ORF; its function is uncertain. V gave up 2 bases and J gave up 3 bases, with 11 bases separating them. This CDR3 has 15 amino acids. CDR3 sequence reads: CASSQRQGGYNEQFF. In nucleotides, the CDR3 is TGCGCCAGCAGTCAAAGGCAGGGTGGCTACAATGAGCAGTTCTTC.

The V and J genes are TRBV10-3 and TRBJ2-2, with a weak D call TRBD1 (7 bases). V was cut by 10 bases and J by 5 bases, with 11 bases left in between. The CDR3 runs 12 residues. Germline V CDR1 and CDR2: ENHRY, SYGVKD. The CDR3 sequence: CASGTETGELFF. CDR3 DNA: TGTGCCAGCGGGACAGAGACCGGGGAGCTGTTTTTT.

In this sample, this clone turned up a few times. The gene calls are TRBV11-3 and TRBJ1-1; weak D call: TRBD1 (5 bases). This CDR3 contains 14 residues. Germline V lookup: CDR1 SGHNT, CDR2 YENEEA. The V gene lost 4 bases and the J gene lost 5 bases, with 14 bases spanning the gap. In DNA, the CDR3 is TGTGCCAGCAGCTCGAGTAGGGGTGGTACTGAAGCTTTCTTT. Amino acids: CASSSSRGGTEAFF.

This clone has more than one count but fewer than ten. This rearrangement joins TRBV19 to TRBJ1-4; D is unresolved. Germline V CDR1 and CDR2: LNHDA, SQIVND (reference sequence). This CDR3 spans 16 amino acids. Trimming cost V 1 base and J 4 bases, with 13 bases left between them. The CDR3 DNA reads as TGTGCCAGTAGTATAGCCCTACCGTGGGATAATGAAAAACTGTTTTTT. Translation gives CASSIALPWDNEKLFF.

The chain combines TRBV19 with TRBJ1-2, with 8 bases that match TRBD1. The germline gives CDR1 LNHDA, CDR2 SQIVND (reference sequence). CDR3 size: 14 residues. Germline trimming cut 5 bases from V and 6 bases from J; bases unmatched to any gene: 8. The CDR3 bases are TGTGCCAGTAGTCCAACCCAGGGGGCGGATGGCTACACCTTC. This gives the protein CASSPTQGADGYTF.

This chain joins TRBV28 and TRBJ1-1; weak D call: TRBD1 (6 bases). The V end was cut by 8 bases, the J end by 5 bases, with 15 bases between. The germline CDR1 and CDR2 sequences are MDHEN and SYDVKM. This CDR3 has 13 residues. The CDR3 bases are TGTGCCAGCTGTCCGGGGGGCTATACTGAAGCTTTCTTT. The encoded protein is CASCPGGYTEAFF.

This clone has a handful of counts. The rearrangement uses TRBV7-1 and TRBJ1-2; D ambiguous. TRBV7-1 is given ORF status, its function remaining uncertain. V shed 8 bases and J shed 4 bases, with 14 bases lying between them. The CDR3 has 13 residues. The DNA for the CDR3 is TGTGCCAGCCGGGGTACGCAGGTCTATGGCTACACCTTC. Amino acid sequence: CASRGTQVYGYTF.

This clone has more than one count but fewer than ten. The chain uses TRBV19 and TRBJ2-7; a weak D match, TRBD1 (5 bases). The germline V and J ends were trimmed by 3 bases and 1 base, with 19 bases remaining between them. This CDR3 is 17 amino acids long. The germline V gene encodes CDR1 LNHDA and CDR2 SQIVND (reference sequence). The CDR3 loop is CASSIRQGPYRSYEQYF. The CDR3 DNA follows: TGTGCCAGTAGTATCCGCCAGGGTCCGTATAGGTCCTACGAGCAGTACTTC.

The chain is built from TRBV11-3 and TRBJ2-2; D gene ambiguous. Trimming took off 1 base at V and 3 bases at J, with 15 bases between the two ends. The CDR3 length is 17 residues. CDR1 and CDR2 (germline): SGHNT, YENEEA. The CDR3 here is CASSLGMGRADTGELFF. In DNA form, the CDR3 reads TGTGCCAGCAGCTTAGGGATGGGTCGGGCTGACACCGGGGAGCTGTTTTTT.

The chain has TRBV11-3 and TRBJ1-2; D call uncertain. V gave up 3 bases and J gave up 9 bases, with 23 bases separating them. Germline V gives CDR1 SGHNT, CDR2 YENEEA. The CDR3 runs to 16 residues. CDR3 bases: TGTGCCAGCAGCTTGACTGCGGGCCAGACGGTTGGGAGCTACACCTTC. Translation gives CASSLTAGQTVGSYTF.

The chain recombines TRBV6-8 with TRBJ1-5; 8 positions match TRBD1. J was trimmed by 3 bases and V by 5 bases; bases with no gene match: 9. Germline V gene data show CDR1 as MNHGY and CDR2 as SAAAGT. This CDR3 is built from 16 residues. The CDR3 loop is CASSDPRDRFNQPQHF. The CDR3 nucleotides are TGTGCCAGCAGTGATCCCCGGGACAGGTTCAATCAGCCCCAGCATTTT.

This clone was counted between two and nine times. The chain couples TRBV27 to TRBJ2-7, with TRBD1 matching over 8 bases. Trimming cost V 4 bases and J 1 base; bases outside gene matches: 6. The CDR3 covers 15 residues. Germline lookup yields CDR1 MNHEY and CDR2 SMNVEV (reference sequence). CDR3 nucleotides: TGTGCCAGCAGTTGGTCCAGGGGGCAGTCCTACGAGCAGTACTTC. Translation: CASSWSRGQSYEQYF.

This clone was picked up a small number of times. The chain recombines TRBV15 with TRBJ1-1, with D possibly matching TRBD1 (6 bases). The germline CDR1 and CDR2 sequences are LNHNV and YYDKDF (reference sequence). The V gene lost 0 bases and the J gene lost 5 bases, with 13 bases spanning the gap. The CDR3 runs 15 residues. The CDR3 DNA follows: TGTGCCACCAGCAGAGATCGGGGGGCTCGAACTGAAGCTTTCTTT. Protein sequence: CATSRDRGARTEAFF.

The count of this clone is one. The rearrangement joins TRBV14 to TRBJ2-3; D is unclear. V was shortened by 0 bases and J by 0 bases, with 13 bases between the two germline ends. CDR1 SGHDN and CDR2 FVKESK come from the germline V gene. This CDR3 comprises 17 residues. For the CDR3, the DNA is TGTGCCAGCAGCCAAGATCCGGCAGGATCTAGCACAGATACGCAGTATTTT. Encoded protein: CASSQDPAGSSTDTQYF.

The chain uses TRBV5-1 and TRBJ1-6, with TRBD1 as a possible D gene (5 bases). This CDR3 region has 15 residues. Trimming took 0 bases from V and 7 from J, leaving 11 bases between them. In germline, CDR1 is SGHRS, CDR2 YFSETQ. The CDR3 loop is CASSLDDSANSPLHF. DNA of the CDR3: TGCGCCAGCAGCTTGGATGACAGCGCAAATTCACCCCTCCACTTT.

In its sample, this clone was seen a few times. The chain couples TRBV11-3 to TRBJ2-3, with a weak D call TRBD2 (6 bases). The V end lost 5 bases, the J end lost 1 base, and 16 bases lay between the germline ends. CDR1 SGHNT and CDR2 YENEEA come from the germline V gene. The CDR3 length is 16 residues. Here the CDR3 DNA reads TGTGCCAGCAGCAGAGGGACTCGAGGACGCACAGATACGCAGTATTTT. This translates into CASSRGTRGRTDTQYF.

The CDR3 here is CASSLGRGKGLTEAFF. The CDR3 DNA reads TGTGCCAGCAGCTTGGGCAGGGGGAAAGGTCTTACTGAAGCTTTCTTT. V is TRBV11-3 and J is TRBJ1-1, with TRBD1 matching over 7 bases. This CDR3 contains 16 residues. J gave up 5 bases and V 3 bases, and 12 bases lay outside the gene matches. Germline CDR1 SGHNT, CDR2 YENEEA.

This clone has more than one count but fewer than ten. The chain carries TRBV6-8 and TRBJ1-1, with 7 positions matching TRBD1. CDR1 is MNHGY, CDR2 SAAAGT, per germline. J lost 5 bases, V lost 0 bases, and 0 bases had no gene match. The CDR3 sequence is 13 residues long. CDR3 sequence: CASSYSTGTEAFF. The CDR3 DNA is TGTGCCAGCAGTTACTCGACAGGGACTGAAGCTTTCTTT.

This clone was found a few times. CDR3 residues: CASSDDGSRGHYGYTF. The CDR3 DNA reads as TGTGCCAGCAGCGATGATGGTTCCCGGGGGCACTATGGCTACACCTTC. This chain connects TRBV6-8 to TRBJ1-2; maybe TRBD1 (6 bases). V lost 6 bases to trimming and J lost 3 bases, with 20 bases between them. This CDR3 has 16 amino acids. Germline values: CDR1 MNHGY, CDR2 SAAAGT.

The chain joins TRBV11-3 to TRBJ1-5; D is perhaps TRBD1 (5 bases). This CDR3 has 14 amino acids. V was trimmed by 3 bases and J by 5 bases, leaving 11 bases between them. Germline V gives CDR1 SGHNT, CDR2 YENEEA. CDR3 in DNA: TGTGCCAGCAGCTTTGATAGGGGCGATCAGCCCCAGCATTTT. Translated: CASSFDRGDQPQHF.

This chain uses TRBV6-8 with TRBJ1-2, with 9 bases identical to TRBD1. V was clipped by 9 bases and J by 4 bases; unmatched bases: 9. This CDR3 contains 14 residues. Germline V gene sequence: CDR1 MNHGY, CDR2 SAAAGT. CDR3 sequence: CASPSRQGGYGYTF. In DNA form, the CDR3 reads TGTGCCAGTCCTAGCAGACAGGGGGGCTATGGCTACACCTTC.

The chain employs TRBV19 and TRBJ1-5; D not certain. Looked up from germline, CDR1 is LNHDA and CDR2 is SQIVND (reference sequence). This CDR3 contains 16 residues. V was pared by 2 bases and J by 5 bases, with 16 bases between. CDR3 protein: CASSIMSPIGDQPQHF. The CDR3 nucleotides are TGTGCCAGTAGTATAATGTCCCCGATCGGGGATCAGCCCCAGCATTTT.

The genes are TRBV11-3 and TRBJ1-6; no reliable D call. CDR1 and CDR2 (germline): SGHNT, YENEEA. The CDR3 runs to 15 residues. Trimming stripped 6 bases from V and 0 bases from J, with 9 bases between. CDR3 DNA: TGTGCCAGCAGGTTACGGGACTCCTATAATTCACCCCTCCACTTT. As protein: CASRLRDSYNSPLHF.